These 11 T cell receptor beta chains were sequenced from one sample in a study of T cells in localized non-small cell lung cancer. Generated by immunoSEQ multiplex PCR, the TCRdb table keeps only in-frame clones and is missing some. This table has over 10,000 clones, approximately 80% appearing once. The sample was peripheral blood, taken before any cancer treatment. The origin of the receptors is a male donor aged 60 or over with stage I squamous cell lung carcinoma.

The CDR3, as DNA: TGTGCCAGCAGCTCAATCCGGAGCGGATACACCTACAATGAGCAGTTCTTC. Protein: CASSSIRSGYTYNEQFF. The chain employs TRBV11-2 and TRBJ2-1; D is possibly TRBD2 (5 bases). Trimming removed 4 bases from V and 2 bases from J, with 18 bases in between. Germline V gene sequence: CDR1 SGHAT, CDR2 FQNNGV. This CDR3 has 17 residues.

J is TRBJ2-2 and V is TRBV29-1; 10 bases fit TRBD2. V was clipped by 6 bases and J by 2 bases; unmatched bases: 3. The CDR3 length is 14 residues. The V gene's germline CDR1 is SQVTM and CDR2 ANQGSEA. The CDR3 nucleotides read TGCAGCGTCCGGACTAGCGGCAACACCGGGGAGCTGTTTTTT. Its translation is CSVRTSGNTGELFF.

The rearrangement links TRBV29-1 to TRBJ2-7; 9 bases align to TRBD1. Germline CDR1 reads SQVTM; CDR2 reads ANQGSEA. CDR3 length equals 13 residues. Trimming took 7 bases from V and 6 from J; bases not matched to a gene: 10. CDR3 bases: TGCAGCGCCACACAGGGGGCCAGTGGCGAGCAGTACTTC. It encodes CSATQGASGEQYF.

The chain combines TRBV27 with TRBJ1-1; 10 bases fit TRBD1. The CDR3 contains 16 residues. The germline CDR1 and CDR2 sequences are MNHEY and SMNVEV (reference sequence). Germline trimming cut 5 bases from V and 4 bases from J; bases unmatched to any gene: 10. This CDR3 reads CASSTVTGGLATEAFF. Written as DNA, the CDR3 is TGTGCCAGCAGTACCGTGACAGGGGGCCTGGCCACTGAAGCTTTCTTT.

V and J are TRBV30 and TRBJ2-7; 8 bases are a match to TRBD1. The length of the CDR3 is 15 residues. V trimming: 0 bases; J trimming: 3 bases; junction bases outside the gene matches: 7. Germline CDR1 and CDR2: GTSNPN and SVGIG (reference sequence). Written as DNA, the CDR3 is TGTGCCTGGAGTGTACTCAGGGGGCAAGACTACGAGCAGTACTTC. This translates into CAWSVLRGQDYEQYF.

The chain joins TRBV19 to TRBJ1-3, with D possibly being TRBD1 (6 bases). Trimming removed 6 bases at V and 0 bases at J, with 12 bases between. CDR1 LNHDA and CDR2 SQIVND come from the germline V gene (reference sequence). The CDR3 is 15 residues long. CDR3 sequence: CASSHGQHSGNTIYF. CDR3 in DNA: TGTGCCAGTAGCCACGGACAGCACTCTGGAAACACCATATATTTT.

J is TRBJ2-4 and V is TRBV6-9, with a tentative D call TRBD2 (5 bases). CDR1 is MNHGY and CDR2 is SVAAGI in the germline V gene. This CDR3 is built from 16 residues. V lost 7 bases, J lost 0 bases, and 16 bases lay in between. In DNA, the CDR3 is TGTGCCAGCACTAGCATATGTCCTCTAGCCAAAAACATTCAGTACTTC. This gives the protein CASTSICPLAKNIQYF.

The chain joins TRBV27 to TRBJ2-7; no firm D call. CDR1 MNHEY and CDR2 SMNVEV come from the germline V gene (reference sequence). Trimming stripped 1 base from V and 4 bases from J, with 11 bases between. This CDR3 is built from 14 residues. The CDR3 DNA reads TGTGCCAGCAGTTTATTTGCAGGAAGATACGAGCAGTACTTC. Translated, it gives CASSLFAGRYEQYF.

The chain links TRBV10-1 to TRBJ2-6; D is uncertain. CDR3 length: 13 residues. V dropped 6 bases and J dropped 0 bases, with 3 bases sitting between them. The V gene's germline CDR1 is WNHNN and CDR2 SYGVQD (reference sequence). The CDR3 protein is CASSDSGANVLTF. For the CDR3, the DNA is TGCGCCAGCAGCGACTCTGGGGCCAACGTCCTGACTTTC.

This sequence joins TRBV27 and TRBJ2-7, with a possible D match to TRBD2 (5 bases). The V end was cut by 8 bases, the J end by 5 bases, with 13 bases between. Germline CDR1 and CDR2: MNHEY and SMNVEV (reference sequence). This CDR3 has 12 residues. In DNA, the CDR3 is TGTGCCAGCCGTATCGGGGTGAACGAGCAGTACTTC. Amino acids: CASRIGVNEQYF.

The chain combines TRBV4-1 with TRBJ2-5; 7 bases match TRBD1. The tail of the sequence fits TRBJ2-7 better, so the J call may be wrong. CDR1 and CDR2 (germline): MGHRA, YSYEKL. The CDR3 is 14 amino acids. The CDR3 sequence is CASSHSKQGYEQYF. The CDR3 DNA sequence: TGCGCCAGCAGCCATAGCAAACAGGGGTACGAGCAGTACTTC.